Below, 21 T cell receptor beta chains from the same sample are listed, as sequenced in a study of blood T cell repertoires in COVID-19. The assay was immunoSEQ multiplex PCR, and TCRdb's table has in-frame clones only and misses some. The sample records tens of thousands of clones, over 70% being singletons. Sequencing input: peripheral blood. The source of these receptors is a human donor with active or convalescent COVID-19. The donor label of this sample is uncertain.

Written as DNA, the CDR3 is TGTGCCAGCAGTTTATCCTACTCCTACGAGCAGTACTTC. Its translation is CASSLSYSYEQYF. This chain joins TRBV12-3 or TRBV12-4 and TRBJ2-7, with unresolved D. CDR3 length: 13 amino acids. Trimming removed 2 bases at V and 0 bases at J, with 5 bases between.

This clone was seen a single time. The gene calls are TRBV27 and TRBJ2-7, with TRBD1 matching 10 bases. Germline V lookup: CDR1 MNHEY, CDR2 SMNVEV (reference sequence). The CDR3 consists of 14 residues. The J segment lost 4 bases and the V segment lost 8 bases, leaving 8 bases of the junction unmatched. Written as DNA, the CDR3 is TGTGCCAGCTCCGGGGACAGGGGTTTTTACGAGCAGTACTTC. Its protein is CASSGDRGFYEQYF.

The sample holds one count of this clone. V gene TRBV27 combines with J gene TRBJ2-3, with TRBD2 matching 8 bases. Unmatched junction bases numbered 8, after V lost 5 bases and J lost 4 bases. This CDR3 region has 15 residues. Germline V gene sequence: CDR1 MNHEY, CDR2 SMNVEV (reference sequence). CDR3 in amino acids: CASSLSRGGSDTQYF. The CDR3 nucleotides are TGTGCCAGCAGTCTCTCCCGGGGGGGGTCAGATACGCAGTATTTT.

This clone was observed a handful of times. The V and J genes are TRBV7-3 and TRBJ2-3; 11 nucleotides match TRBD1. J gave up 4 bases and V 2 bases, and 5 bases lay outside the gene matches. The germline CDR1 and CDR2 sequences are SGHTA and FQGTGA. CDR3 length: 16 amino acids. Here the CDR3 reads CASSLGQGAWSDTQYF. For the CDR3, the DNA is TGTGCCAGCAGCTTAGGACAGGGGGCATGGTCAGATACGCAGTATTTT.

The rearrangement joins TRBV7-2 to TRBJ1-6, with D unresolved. The germline V and J ends were trimmed by 0 bases and 10 bases, with 16 bases remaining between them. CDR3 length: 16 amino acids. Germline V gives CDR1 SGHTA, CDR2 FQGNSA. In DNA, the CDR3 is TGTGCCAGCAGCTTAGCGGCCGTGGGTAGCGGGTCACCCCTCCACTTT. Its translation: CASSLAAVGSGSPLHF.

The chain combines TRBV12-3 or TRBV12-4 with TRBJ1-1; D gene unclear. Trimming removed 6 bases at V and 2 bases at J, with 4 bases between. CDR3 size: 11 residues. The CDR3 sequence: CASSKNTEAFF. As DNA, the CDR3 is TGTGCCAGCAGCAAAAACACTGAAGCTTTCTTT.

This clone was recorded once. The J gene is TRBJ2-2, the V gene TRBV7-9; TRBD2 matches 8 bases. Germline trimming cut 0 bases from V and 2 bases from J; bases unmatched to any gene: 2. The length of the CDR3 is 16 residues. CDR1 SEHNR and CDR2 FQNEAQ come from the germline V gene (reference sequence). As DNA, the CDR3 is TGTGCCAGCAGCTTAGCACTAGCGGCTAACACCGGGGAGCTGTTTTTT. Residues: CASSLALAANTGELFF.

CDR3 protein: CASSSLAGGGELFF. For the CDR3, the DNA is TGTGCCAGCAGCTCTTTAGCGGGAGGCGGGGAGCTGTTTTTT. The chain uses TRBV5-4 and TRBJ2-2, with TRBD2 matching 10 bases. Losses at the gene ends were 3 bases for V and 7 bases for J; bases not matched to a gene: 3. The CDR3 contains 14 residues. Germline V gene lookup returns CDR1 SGHNT and CDR2 YYREEE (reference sequence).

V gene TRBV11-3 combines with J gene TRBJ2-6; D not certain. The CDR3 sequence is 15 residues long. V dropped 1 base and J dropped 4 bases, with 8 bases sitting between them. Germline V gene lookup returns CDR1 SGHNT and CDR2 YENEEA. The CDR3 DNA sequence: TGTGCCAGCAGCTTAGGGGCGCAAGGGGCCAACGTCCTGACTTTC. As protein: CASSLGAQGANVLTF.

In this sample, this clone turned up once. The genes are TRBV9 and TRBJ2-5, with 11 bases identical to TRBD1. CDR1 and CDR2 (germline): SGDLS, YYNGEE. J gave up 7 bases and V 0 bases, and 14 bases lay outside the gene matches. The length of the CDR3 is 18 residues. The CDR3 sequence: CASSVAAPRTGGAVTQYF. The CDR3 region has the DNA TGTGCCAGCAGCGTAGCGGCCCCACGGACAGGGGGCGCCGTGACCCAGTACTTC.

This clone came up many times. CDR3 bases: TGTGCCAGCAGAACACGGAACACCGGGGAGCTGTTTTTT. Translated: CASRTRNTGELFF. The chain joins TRBV27 to TRBJ2-2, with D unresolved. Trimming left V 6 bases short and J 1 base short, with 6 bases between. CDR3 length: 13 amino acids. Germline V CDR1 and CDR2: MNHEY, SMNVEV (reference sequence).

This sequence joins TRBV19 and TRBJ2-7; 12 positions agree with TRBD1. With V trimmed by 5 bases and J by 3 bases, 11 bases remained unmatched. The CDR3 runs to 17 residues. Germline V gene lookup returns CDR1 LNHDA and CDR2 SQIVND (reference sequence). The CDR3: CASSPGTGGAVNYEQYF. Written as DNA, the CDR3 is TGTGCCAGTAGTCCCGGGACAGGGGGCGCAGTTAACTACGAGCAGTACTTC.

The V and J genes are TRBV6-4 and TRBJ1-2; TRBD1 aligns across 9 bases. Germline V gene lookup returns CDR1 MRHNA and CDR2 SNTAGT. Losses at the gene ends were 4 bases for V and 7 bases for J; bases not matched to a gene: 7. The length of the CDR3 is 14 residues. The chain's CDR3 is CASSGQGGIGGYTF. The DNA for the CDR3 is TGTGCCAGCAGTGGACAGGGGGGCATCGGTGGCTACACCTTC.

The chain couples TRBV27 to TRBJ2-7; 7 bases fit TRBD2. This CDR3 contains 16 residues. Trimming at V came to 4 bases and at J to 0 bases, leaving 9 bases not matched to a gene. Germline V lookup: CDR1 MNHEY, CDR2 SMNVEV (reference sequence). CDR3 in amino acids: CASSSYSGAASYEQYF. As DNA, the CDR3 is TGTGCCAGCAGTTCTTACAGCGGGGCCGCCTCCTACGAGCAGTACTTC.

This chain joins TRBV5-6 and TRBJ2-7; 7 nucleotides match TRBD1. CDR1 is SGHDT and CDR2 is YYEEEE in the germline V gene. V was clipped by 0 bases and J by 3 bases; unmatched bases: 3. The CDR3 is made up of 14 amino acids. The CDR3 protein is CASSLGQGFYEQYF. The CDR3 DNA reads as TGTGCCAGCAGCTTGGGACAGGGCTTCTACGAGCAGTACTTC.

The chain recombines TRBV9 with TRBJ2-7, with TRBD1 matching over 11 bases. CDR3 length equals 14 residues. J gave up 2 bases and V 6 bases, and 4 bases lay outside the gene matches. The germline gives CDR1 SGDLS, CDR2 YYNGEE. CDR3 bases: TGTGCCAGCAACGGGGGACAGGGGGCCTACGAGCAGTACTTC. This gives the protein CASNGGQGAYEQYF.

V is TRBV3-1 (or the pseudogene TRBV3-2) and J is TRBJ1-2; TRBD1 might be the D (6 bases). The CDR3 consists of 14 residues. The germline CDR1 and CDR2 sequences are LGHDT and YNNKEL (reference sequence). Between the trimmed V and J ends, which lost 7 bases and 2 bases, there was a span of 14 bases. The CDR3: CASTGTYLNYGYTF. The CDR3, as DNA: TGTGCCAGCACCGGGACATACCTCAACTATGGCTACACCTTC.

This rearrangement joins TRBV3-1 (or the pseudogene TRBV3-2) to TRBJ2-7; the match to TRBD2 covers 10 bases. The CDR3 spans 15 residues. V lost 1 base, J lost 7 bases, and 7 bases stayed unmatched. Germline V gives CDR1 LGHDT, CDR2 YNNKEL (reference sequence). The CDR3 bases are TGTGCCAGCAGCCAAGGCGGTAGCGGGAGGTGGGAGCAGTACTTC. It specifies CASSQGGSGRWEQYF.

This chain joins TRBV7-6 and TRBJ1-1; D might be TRBD1 (5 bases). CDR3 size: 13 residues. Germline V gene lookup returns CDR1 SGHVS and CDR2 FNYEAQ. Between the trimmed V and J ends, which lost 5 bases and 2 bases, there was a span of 9 bases. In nucleotides, the CDR3 is TGTGCCAGCAGCACACAGGATAACACTGAAGCTTTCTTT. Its translation is CASSTQDNTEAFF.

This clone appeared a few times. The rearrangement links TRBV9 to TRBJ2-1; 10 bases agree with TRBD2. Germline V gene sequence: CDR1 SGDLS, CDR2 YYNGEE. The CDR3 has 21 residues. The J segment lost 8 bases and the V segment lost 6 bases, leaving 29 bases of the junction unmatched. In DNA form, the CDR3 reads TGTGCCAGCATCCTGGTAGAACAGGGGCGAGGAACTAGCGGGAAGGTCGATGAGCAGTTCTTC. This encodes CASILVEQGRGTSGKVDEQFF.

The chain joins TRBV28 to TRBJ1-2, with 8 bases identical to TRBD1. The CDR3 totals 13 residues. Trimming took 10 bases from V and 7 from J; bases not matched to a gene: 11. Germline CDR1 is MDHEN and CDR2 is SYDVKM. CDR3 sequence (DNA): TGTGCCACGCCTGGACAGGGCAGTGGTGGCTACACCTTC. It is translated as CATPGQGSGGYTF.